The rows below give T cell receptor beta chains drawn from one sample of a study of T cells in Graves' hyperthyroidism and ophthalmopathy. TCRdb recomputed calls from the multiplex PCR reads with MiXCR, one row per CDR3 protein. The table has 690,000 or so distinct CDR3 sequences, over 15% seen once; the top ten hold 16%. The sample comprised blood. All receptors derive from a woman between 45 and 65 years old with Graves' hyperthyroidism that later progressed to Graves' ophthalmopathy. Both conserved end residues are part of each CDR3. Fields, in order: D gene, J gene, V gene, clone size, CDR3 DNA, CDR3 protein. A D gene is named only where the DNA matches it firmly. Only part of the rows carry a size: once, few, many, or a class if the clone is expanded.

TRBD2	TRBJ2-3	TRBV15	many	TGTGCCACCAGCTCCGGACTAGCGGGGAGCACAGATACGCAGTATTTT	CATSSGLAGSTDTQYF
NA	TRBJ2-2	TRBV20-1	many	TGCAGTGCTATCGTGAGGGGTACGAACACCGGGGAGCTGTTTTTT	CSAIVRGTNTGELFF
TRBD1	TRBJ2-1	TRBV19	many	TGTGCCAGTAGTACGGGACAGGGGCCCTACAATGAGCAGTTCTTC	CASSTGQGPYNEQFF
NA	TRBJ1-5	TRBV20-1	NA	TGCAGTGTTACGACAGTGGGCAATCAGCCCCAGCATTTT	CSVTTVGNQPQHF
NA	TRBJ2-1	TRBV3-1	few	TGTGCCACCGGGGGGCAAGTCGACAATGAGCAGTTCTTC	CATGGQVDNEQFF
NA	TRBJ2-7	TRBV5-8	NA	TGTGCCAGCAGCATAGGAGGGTCCCAGTGGGGGACGTACGAGCAGTACTTC	CASSIGGSQWGTYEQYF
NA	TRBJ1-5	TRBV6-1	many	TGTGCCAGCAGGAACAGGAGGGGCAATCAGCCCCAGCATTTT	CASRNRRGNQPQHF
NA	TRBJ1-1	TRBV7-3	NA	TGTGCCAGCAGCTTAAACGCGATGGGGACGGAAAGTGAAGCTTTCTTT	CASSLNAMGTESEAFF
TRBD1	TRBJ1-2	TRBV12-3/TRBV12-4	many	TGTGCCAGCAGTCGACAGGGAGAGGGCTATGGCTACACCTTC	CASSRQGEGYGYTF
NA	TRBJ1-2	TRBV19	NA	TGTGCCAGTAGTACCCCCGGGTACTATGGCTACACCTTC	CASSTPGYYGYTF
TRBD1	TRBJ2-5	TRBV11-2	many	TGTGCCAGCAGCCAAGGGACAGGGGGAGAGGAGACCCAGTACTTC	CASSQGTGGEETQYF
TRBD1	TRBJ2-5	TRBV30	few	TGTGCCTCCACTCGCGACAGGGGTCAAGGGACCCAGTACTTC	CASTRDRGQGTQYF
TRBD2	TRBJ2-5	TRBV20-1	many	TGCAGTGCTAGAGATCGGGGACTAGCGGGGAAAGAGACCCAGTACTTC	CSARDRGLAGKETQYF
NA	TRBJ1-1	TRBV20-1	many	TGCAGTGCTAGTAAGACTGTTGAAGCTTTCTTT	CSASKTVEAFF
NA	TRBJ2-5	TRBV20-1	few	TGCAGTGCTAGACGACAGGGAGGCAGGGAGACCCAGTACTTC	CSARRQGGRETQYF
TRBD1	TRBJ2-7	TRBV28	few	TGTGCCAGCACCAAACCCCCGGGACAGGCCTACGAGCAGTACTTC	CASTKPPGQAYEQYF